The clone carrying this T cell receptor (beta chain) was detected a few times. The data are from a study of blood T cell repertoires in COVID-19. Study overall: Acute and convalescent COVID-19 samples came from the United States, Italy and Spain.

Methods used by the authors: By means of reference gene primer amplification, nucleated cell counts were estimated. The data were produced by immunoSEQ multiplex PCR, yet TCRdb's version contains in-frame clones alone and is incomplete. D and trimming were read from the DNA, whereas the V and J calls and clone size are those reported in that table. The table has some 260,000 clones, 88% seen once. Germline assignment: CDR1 MNHEY and CDR2 SVGAGI. V lost 0 bases and J 2 bases, leaving 7 bases between the germline ends. The CDR3 is 14 residues long. Material for sequencing was peripheral blood. The chain employs TRBV6-5 and TRBJ1-1; a possible D gene is TRBD1 (5 bases). The receptor was isolated from a woman between 40 and 50 years old who had recovered from COVID-19. This CDR3 is CASSYSGTNTEAFF. The DNA of the CDR3 is TGTGCCAGCAGTTACTCGGGGACTAACACTGAAGCTTTCTTT.